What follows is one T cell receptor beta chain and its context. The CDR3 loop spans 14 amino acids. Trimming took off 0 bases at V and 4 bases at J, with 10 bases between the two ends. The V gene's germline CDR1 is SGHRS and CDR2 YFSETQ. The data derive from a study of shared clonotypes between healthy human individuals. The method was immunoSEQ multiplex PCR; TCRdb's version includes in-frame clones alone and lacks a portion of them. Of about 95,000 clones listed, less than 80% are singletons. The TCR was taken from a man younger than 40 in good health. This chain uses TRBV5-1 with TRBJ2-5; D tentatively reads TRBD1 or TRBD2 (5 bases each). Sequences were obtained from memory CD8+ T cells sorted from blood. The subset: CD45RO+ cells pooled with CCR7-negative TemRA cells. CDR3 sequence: CASSLAGPRETQYF. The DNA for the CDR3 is TGCGCCAGCAGCTTGGCGGGACCTAGAGAGACCCAGTACTTC.